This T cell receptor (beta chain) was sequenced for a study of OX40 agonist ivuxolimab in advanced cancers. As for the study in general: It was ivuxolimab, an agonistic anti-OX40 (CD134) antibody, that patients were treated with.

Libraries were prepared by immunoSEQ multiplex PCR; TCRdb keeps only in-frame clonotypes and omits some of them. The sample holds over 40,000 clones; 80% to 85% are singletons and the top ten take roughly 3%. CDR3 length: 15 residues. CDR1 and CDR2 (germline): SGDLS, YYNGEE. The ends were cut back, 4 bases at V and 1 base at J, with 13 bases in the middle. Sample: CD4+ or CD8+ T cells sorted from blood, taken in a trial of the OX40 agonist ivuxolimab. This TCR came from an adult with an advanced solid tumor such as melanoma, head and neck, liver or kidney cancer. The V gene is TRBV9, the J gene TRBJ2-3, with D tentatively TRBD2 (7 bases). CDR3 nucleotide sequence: TGTGCCAGCAGCTCCCGGGGGGCCCGCACAGATACGCAGTATTTT. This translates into CASSSRGARTDTQYF.